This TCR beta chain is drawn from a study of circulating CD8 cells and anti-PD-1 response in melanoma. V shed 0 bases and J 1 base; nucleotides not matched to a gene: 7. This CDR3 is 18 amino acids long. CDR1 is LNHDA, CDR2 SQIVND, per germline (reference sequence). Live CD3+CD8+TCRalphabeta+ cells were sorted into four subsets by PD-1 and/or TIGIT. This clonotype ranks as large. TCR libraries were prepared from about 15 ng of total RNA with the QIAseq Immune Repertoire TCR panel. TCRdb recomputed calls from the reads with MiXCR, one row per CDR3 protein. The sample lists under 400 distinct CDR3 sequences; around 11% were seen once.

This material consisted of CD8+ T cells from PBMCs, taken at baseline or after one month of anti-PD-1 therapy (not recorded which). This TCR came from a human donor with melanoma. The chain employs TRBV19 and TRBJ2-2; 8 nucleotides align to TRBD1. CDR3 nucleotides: TGTGCCAGTAGTATAGATCGGACAGGGAGAAAGAACACCGGGGAGCTGTTTTTT. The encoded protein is CASSIDRTGRKNTGELFF.